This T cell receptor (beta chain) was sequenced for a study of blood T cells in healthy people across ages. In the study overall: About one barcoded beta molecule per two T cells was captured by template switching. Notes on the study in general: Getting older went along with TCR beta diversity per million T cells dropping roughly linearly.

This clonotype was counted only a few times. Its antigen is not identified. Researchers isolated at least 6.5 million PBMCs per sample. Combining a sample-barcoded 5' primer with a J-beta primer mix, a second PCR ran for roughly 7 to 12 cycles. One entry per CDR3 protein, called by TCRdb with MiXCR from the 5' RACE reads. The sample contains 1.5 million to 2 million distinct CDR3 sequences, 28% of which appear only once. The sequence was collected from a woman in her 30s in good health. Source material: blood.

CDR3: CASSLVGLAGIRVYNEQYF. The CDR3 nucleotides read TGCGCCAGCAGCTTGGTTGGGCTAGCGGGAATTCGGGTGTACAATGAGCAGTACTTC. The chain links TRBV5-1 to TRBJ2-7, with TRBD2 identical over 9 bases. Germline CDR1 SGHRS, CDR2 YFSETQ. CDR3 length equals 19 residues. J was trimmed by 7 bases and V by 0 bases; bases with no gene match: 20.